A single sample gave rise to the 8 T cell receptor beta chains below, sequenced in a study of shared clonotypes between healthy human individuals. Generated by immunoSEQ multiplex PCR, the TCRdb table keeps only in-frame clones and is missing some. Of more than 500,000 clones listed, roughly 95% were seen once; the top ten hold over 0.095%. In the naive CD8 group, cells lacked CD45RO and were positively selected for CCR7, so terminally differentiated effector memory CD45RA+ cells were left out. The specimen was naive CD8+ T cells sorted from blood. These receptors came from a woman aged 25 to 39 in good health.

The chain combines TRBV7-8 with TRBJ2-1; possibly TRBD2 for D (6 bases). This CDR3 has 16 amino acids. V was clipped by 2 bases and J by 3 bases, with 14 bases between them. Germline V gene lookup returns CDR1 SGHVS and CDR2 FQNEAQ. The CDR3 bases are TGTGCCAGCAGCTTACCGGGACTCCCGAACTACAATGAGCAGTTCTTC. It encodes CASSLPGLPNYNEQFF.

This chain uses TRBV7-8 with TRBJ1-1, with D tentatively TRBD1 (5 bases). Germline V gene sequence: CDR1 SGHVS, CDR2 FQNEAQ. This CDR3 contains 15 residues. V was trimmed by 1 base and J by 5 bases, leaving 14 bases between them. CDR3 loop: CASSLDRGTSTEAFF. In DNA form, the CDR3 reads TGTGCCAGCAGCTTAGATCGGGGGACTTCAACTGAAGCTTTCTTT.

This chain links TRBV10-1 with TRBJ2-2, with D perhaps TRBD2 (6 bases). The V gene lost 0 bases and the J gene lost 7 bases, with 15 bases spanning the gap. The length of the CDR3 is 16 residues. Germline-derived CDR1 and CDR2 are WNHNN and SYGVQD (reference sequence). CDR3 nucleotides: TGCGCCAGCAGTGAGTCGTCGGTCGGGGGTTTCGGGGAGCTGTTTTTT. Encoded protein: CASSESSVGGFGELFF.

This chain uses TRBV30 with TRBJ1-4, with D tentatively TRBD1 (5 bases). The germline gives CDR1 GTSNPN, CDR2 SVGIG (reference sequence). This CDR3 spans 14 amino acids. V was trimmed by 6 bases and J by 6 bases, leaving 17 bases between them. The CDR3 spells CACLWGGSDEKLFF. Written as DNA, the CDR3 is TGTGCCTGCCTCTGGGGGGGGTCGGATGAAAAACTGTTTTTT.

This chain joins TRBV27 and TRBJ2-1; 9 bases map to TRBD1. CDR3 length: 16 residues. CDR1 is MNHEY, CDR2 SMNVEV, per germline (reference sequence). With V trimmed by 6 bases and J by 2 bases, 8 bases remained unmatched. CDR3 bases: TGTGCCAGCAGCCAAAAGACAGGGGGGGCCTACAATGAGCAGTTCTTC. Translated: CASSQKTGGAYNEQFF.

The genes are TRBV27 and TRBJ2-1, with TRBD2 matching 11 bases. The ends lost 5 bases at V and 7 bases at J; junction bases unmatched: 4. This CDR3 comprises 14 residues. CDR1 and CDR2 from the germline V gene are MNHEY and SMNVEV (reference sequence). CDR3 coding DNA: TGTGCCAGCAGTGCCGGGACTAGCGGTAATGAGCAGTTCTTC. It translates to CASSAGTSGNEQFF.

The chain links TRBV30 to TRBJ2-7, with D possibly TRBD1 on 6 matching bases. Germline CDR1 reads GTSNPN; CDR2 reads SVGIG (reference sequence). The CDR3 extends over 12 amino acids. The ends were cut back, 8 bases at V and 6 bases at J, with 17 bases in the middle. The CDR3 DNA sequence: TGTGCCCGAATGACAGGTAGCCGCGAGCAGTACTTC. This sequence encodes CARMTGSREQYF.

The chain recombines TRBV4-1 with TRBJ2-7, with TRBD1 matching over 9 bases. V gave up 5 bases and J gave up 2 bases; unmatched junction bases: 13. The CDR3 totals 17 residues. Germline V gene sequence: CDR1 MGHRA, CDR2 YSYEKL. In DNA, the CDR3 is TGCGCCAGCAGCTTTCACGTAGGGACAGGGAAAACCTACGAGCAGTACTTC. This codes for CASSFHVGTGKTYEQYF.